This T cell receptor (beta chain) was identified in a study of cytomegalovirus exposure and HLA in healthy donors. In the PCR, 60 Vbeta and 13 Jbeta primers were used. Clones were sequenced by immunoSEQ multiplex PCR, and TCRdb holds only the in-frame ones, with some missing. Seen here are 100,000 to 150,000 clones, around 76% observed once, and the top ten hold about 1.8%. This receptor was obtained from a woman aged 45-65 years in good health and CMV-seronegative. Sequences were obtained from PBMCs.

CDR3 protein: CASRKDREVSYGYTF. The CDR3 DNA follows: TGTGCCAGTAGAAAGGACAGGGAAGTTTCCTATGGCTACACCTTC. This sequence joins TRBV19 and TRBJ1-2; TRBD1 matches 8 bases. The V gene end was trimmed by 6 bases and the J gene end by 4 bases; junction bases not matched to a gene: 10. This CDR3 contains 15 residues. CDR1 is LNHDA and CDR2 is SQIVND in the germline V gene (reference sequence).